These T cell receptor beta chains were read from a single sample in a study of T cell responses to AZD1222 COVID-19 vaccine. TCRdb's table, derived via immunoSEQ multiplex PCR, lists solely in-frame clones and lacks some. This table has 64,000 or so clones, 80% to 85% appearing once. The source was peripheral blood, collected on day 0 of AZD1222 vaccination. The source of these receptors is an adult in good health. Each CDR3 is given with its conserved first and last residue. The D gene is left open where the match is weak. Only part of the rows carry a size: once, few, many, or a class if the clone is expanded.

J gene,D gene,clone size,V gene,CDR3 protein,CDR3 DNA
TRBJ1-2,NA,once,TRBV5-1,CASREDGDLGYTF,TGCGCCAGCAGGGAGGACGGGGACCTCGGCTACACCTTC
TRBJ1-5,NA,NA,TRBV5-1,CASSLDGRRTSGNQPQHF,TGCGCCAGCAGCTTGGACGGACGGCGGACTTCTGGCAATCAGCCCCAGCATTTT
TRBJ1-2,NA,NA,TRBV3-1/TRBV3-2,CASSPAGHYGYTF,TGTGCCAGCAGCCCTGCAGGACACTATGGCTACACCTTC
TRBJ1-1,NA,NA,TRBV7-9,CASSTRGTEAFF,TGTGCCAGCAGCACCAGAGGGACTGAAGCTTTCTTT
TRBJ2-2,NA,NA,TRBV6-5,CASSYSRRYPGELFF,TGTGCCAGCAGTTACTCGCGGAGGTACCCCGGGGAGCTGTTTTTT
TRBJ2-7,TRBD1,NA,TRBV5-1,CASSARPGQGYEQYF,TGCGCCAGCAGCGCGCGCCCGGGACAGGGCTACGAGCAGTACTTC
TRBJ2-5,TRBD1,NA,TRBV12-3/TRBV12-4,CASRQGATGTQYF,TGTGCCAGCAGACAGGGGGCGACCGGGACCCAGTACTTC
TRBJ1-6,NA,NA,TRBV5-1,CASSSLASGYSPLHF,TGCGCCAGCAGCTCTTTGGCCTCAGGGTATTCACCCCTCCACTTT
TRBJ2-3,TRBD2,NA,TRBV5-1,CASRTSGAVTDTQYF,TGCGCCAGCCGGACTAGCGGGGCGGTCACAGATACGCAGTATTTT
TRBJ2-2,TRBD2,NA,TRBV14,CASSLPGLVNGELFF,TGTGCCAGCAGCCTGCCGGGACTAGTTAACGGGGAGCTGTTTTTT
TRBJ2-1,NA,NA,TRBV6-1,CASSEWAGATGEQFF,TGTGCCAGCAGTGAATGGGCGGGGGCGACGGGTGAGCAGTTCTTC
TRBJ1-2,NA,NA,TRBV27,CASSSSVLYGYTF,TGTGCCAGCAGTTCCTCGGTCCTCTATGGCTACACCTTC
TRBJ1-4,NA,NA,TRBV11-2,CASSLGGEKLFF,TGTGCCAGCAGCTTGGGGGGGGAAAAACTGTTTTTT
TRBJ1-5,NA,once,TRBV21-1,CASSKEGREINQPQHF,TGTGCCAGCAGCAAAGAGGGCAGGGAGATCAATCAGCCCCAGCATTTT
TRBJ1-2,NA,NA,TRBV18,CASSPGGSGYTF,TGTGCCAGCTCACCTGGGGGCTCGGGCTACACCTTC
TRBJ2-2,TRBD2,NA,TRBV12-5,CASGREGIHTGELFF,TGTGCTAGTGGTCGGGAGGGAATACACACCGGGGAGCTGTTTTTT
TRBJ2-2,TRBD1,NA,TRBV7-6,CASSRGANRGSHGELFF,TGTGCCAGCAGCCGCGGGGCCAACAGGGGGTCTCACGGGGAGCTGTTTTTT
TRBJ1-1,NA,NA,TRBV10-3,CAISERSPGTANTEAFF,TGTGCCATCAGTGAGAGAAGTCCCGGGACGGCGAACACTGAAGCTTTCTTT
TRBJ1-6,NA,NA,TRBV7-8,CASSLARLRGFNSPLHF,TGTGCCAGCAGCTTAGCGCGGCTACGCGGTTTTAATTCACCCCTCCACTTT
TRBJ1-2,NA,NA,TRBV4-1,CASSQVMGALRGYTF,TGCGCCAGCAGCCAAGTGATGGGGGCATTGCGTGGCTACACCTTC
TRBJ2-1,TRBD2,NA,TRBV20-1,CSASLGGWEQFF,TGCAGTGCTAGTCTCGGGGGGTGGGAGCAGTTCTTC
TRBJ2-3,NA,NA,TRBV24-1,CATSERGPVDTQYF,TGTGCCACCAGTGAGAGGGGACCGGTAGATACGCAGTATTTT
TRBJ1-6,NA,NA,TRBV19,CASMPRAGAFYNSPLHF,TGTGCCAGTATGCCCCGGGCAGGGGCCTTCTATAATTCACCCCTCCACTTT
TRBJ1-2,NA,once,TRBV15,CATSRGLDYGYTF,TGTGCCACCAGCAGGGGGTTAGATTATGGCTACACCTTC
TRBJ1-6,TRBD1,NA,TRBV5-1,CASSLATGGYGNSPLHF,TGCGCCAGCAGCTTGGCTACAGGGGGGTATGGGAATTCACCCCTCCACTTT
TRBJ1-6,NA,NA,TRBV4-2,CASSPAGVGNSPLHF,TGTGCCAGCAGCCCCGCGGGGGTTGGTAATTCACCCCTCCACTTT
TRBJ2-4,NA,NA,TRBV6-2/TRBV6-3,CASSYSDSSVVGIQYF,TGTGCCAGCAGTTACTCGGACAGTTCCGTGGTCGGCATTCAGTACTTC
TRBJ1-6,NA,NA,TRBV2,CASSLLRAAGITQGSPLHF,TGTGCCAGCAGCCTCCTCCGCGCGGCAGGGATCACCCAAGGGTCACCCCTCCACTTT
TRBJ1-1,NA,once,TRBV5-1,CASSLVGGMENTEAFF,TGCGCCAGCAGCTTGGTAGGGGGAATGGAGAACACTGAAGCTTTCTTT
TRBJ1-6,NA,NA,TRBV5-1,CASSLGVTVSPLHF,TGCGCCAGCAGCTTAGGGGTTACTGTATCACCCCTCCACTTT
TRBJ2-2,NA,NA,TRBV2,CASTREKTGELFF,TGTGCCAGCACCCGTGAAAAAACCGGGGAGCTGTTTTTT
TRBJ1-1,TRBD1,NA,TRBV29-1,CSVVTGQGWVNTEAFF,TGCAGCGTTGTTACGGGACAGGGATGGGTGAACACTGAAGCTTTCTTT
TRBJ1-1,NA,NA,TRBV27,CASSLSAGNTEAFF,TGTGCCAGCAGTTTATCGGCTGGGAACACTGAAGCTTTCTTT
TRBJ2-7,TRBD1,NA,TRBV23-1,CASSPSGQPPSYEQYF,TGCGCCAGCAGTCCCTCGGGACAGCCACCTTCCTACGAGCAGTACTTC
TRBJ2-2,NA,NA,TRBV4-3,CASSQNRDGNTGELFF,TGCGCCAGCAGCCAAAATCGGGACGGCAACACCGGGGAGCTGTTTTTT
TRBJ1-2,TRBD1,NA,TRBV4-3,CASSQDPRDSFNYGYTF,TGCGCCAGCAGCCAAGATCCCCGGGACAGTTTCAACTATGGCTACACCTTC
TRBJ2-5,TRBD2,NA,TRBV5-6,CASSLVGRQETQYF,TGTGCCAGCAGTCTAGTCGGGAGGCAAGAGACCCAGTACTTC